Following are 5 T cell receptor beta chains from one sample sequenced in a study of T cells in Graves' hyperthyroidism and ophthalmopathy. Amplified TCR beta CDR3 regions came from RNA transcripts. The HTBI primer set was used in a first-round RT-PCR of the TCR CDR3. TCRdb re-called the multiplex PCR reads with MiXCR, one entry per CDR3 protein. The table shows 350,000 to 400,000 distinct CDR3 sequences, with 15% occurring only once. The sequencing input was blood. The receptors here all came from a woman aged 25 to 39 with Graves' hyperthyroidism.

This clonotype was counted only a few times. V usage is TRBV18 and J usage is TRBJ2-5; unclear D gene. This CDR3 is 13 amino acids long. The V end was cut by 2 bases, the J end by 5 bases, with 9 bases between. CDR1 is KGHSH and CDR2 is LQKENI in the germline V gene. The CDR3 spells CASSPTWLETQYF. In DNA, the CDR3 is TGTGCCAGCTCACCAACTTGGTTGGAGACCCAGTACTTC.

In this sample, this clonotype turned up many times. The CDR3 protein is CASRVTGRTEAFF. DNA for the CDR3: TGTGCCAGCAGGGTAACAGGGCGAACTGAAGCTTTCTTT. V and J are TRBV11-2 and TRBJ1-1; TRBD1 is a possible D gene (6 bases). The CDR3 runs to 13 residues. CDR1 SGHAT and CDR2 FQNNGV come from the germline V gene. The V and J ends lost 6 bases and 5 bases respectively, with 13 bases between them.

On this clonotype: A much bigger clone sits one base away, suggesting this may be a read error. The V and J genes are TRBV20-1 and TRBJ2-1; 8 nucleotides match TRBD2. CDR3 length: 15 amino acids. In germline, CDR1 is DFQATT, CDR2 SNEGSKA (reference sequence). This CDR3 reads CSARELGLAYNGQFF. The DNA of the CDR3 is TGCAGTGCTAGAGAATTAGGACTAGCCTACAATGGGCAGTTCTTC.

The chain carries TRBV20-1 and TRBJ1-5; TRBD1 might be the D (6 bases). The V gene lost 3 bases and the J gene lost 7 bases, with 10 bases spanning the gap. The V gene's germline CDR1 is DFQATT and CDR2 SNEGSKA (reference sequence). This CDR3 is 12 amino acids long. Here the CDR3 reads CSARPGAQPQHF. CDR3 sequence (DNA): TGCAGTGCTAGGCCAGGGGCCCAGCCCCAGCATTTT.

The chain combines TRBV6-1 with TRBJ2-1; 9 bases map to TRBD1. Germline trimming cut 5 bases from V and 4 bases from J; bases unmatched to any gene: 6. This CDR3 is 15 amino acids long. Per germline, CDR1 MNHNS and CDR2 SASEGT. The CDR3 is CASSRRTGVYNEQFF. DNA of the CDR3: TGTGCCAGCAGTCGTAGGACAGGGGTGTACAATGAGCAGTTCTTC.